This entry concerns a single T cell receptor (beta chain). As yet, its antigen is unknown. V gave up 6 bases and J gave up 0 bases; unmatched junction bases: 9. CDR1 is SNHLY and CDR2 is FYNNEI in the germline V gene. The CDR3 covers 17 residues. The study ran its PCR with 60 Vbeta and 13 Jbeta primers. Original processing methods: The count from a later analysis was 65 million to 90 million unique TCR beta chains, some 12 million of them shared. Sequencing was performed with immunoSEQ multiplex PCR; in TCRdb, only in-frame clones are kept and a portion is missing. That table supplies the V and J calls and clone size; D and trimming were determined from the DNA. This repertoire shows approximately 150,000 clones, around 83% found once; its top ten account for 2.5%. The record originates from a study of cytomegalovirus exposure and HLA in healthy donors. Study-wide results and limits: It was reported that TCR beta sequences correctly inferred the HLA-A and HLA-B alleles for most subjects. Owing to their indistinguishability, certain V segments, notably TRBV6-2 and TRBV6-3, were excluded.

Sequencing used PBMCs. The chain couples TRBV2 to TRBJ2-1, with 9 bases aligning to TRBD2. This clonotype originated in a young man in good health and CMV-seropositive. CDR3 amino acids: CASRGSGRGGSYNEQFF. Written as DNA, the CDR3 is TGTGCCAGCAGGGGTAGCGGGAGAGGGGGCTCCTACAATGAGCAGTTCTTC.